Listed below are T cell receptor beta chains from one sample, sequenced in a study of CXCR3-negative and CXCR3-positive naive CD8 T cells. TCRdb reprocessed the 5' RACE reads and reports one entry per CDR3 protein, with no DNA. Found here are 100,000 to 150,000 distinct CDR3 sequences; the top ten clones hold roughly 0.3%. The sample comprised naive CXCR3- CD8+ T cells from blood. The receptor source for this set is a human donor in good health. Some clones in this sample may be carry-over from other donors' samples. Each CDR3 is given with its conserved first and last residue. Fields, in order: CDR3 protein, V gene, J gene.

CDR3 protein: CSVSPGTPGPHEQYF; V gene: TRBV29-1; J gene: TRBJ2-7
CDR3 protein: CASSPTDRDRTGELFF; V gene: TRBV11-2; J gene: TRBJ2-2
CDR3 protein: CASSQEGLAGVEQYF; V gene: TRBV4-3; J gene: TRBJ2-7
CDR3 protein: CASSFPAASSYGYTF; V gene: TRBV7-9; J gene: TRBJ1-2
CDR3 protein: CSAIQGSSYEQYF; V gene: TRBV20-1; J gene: TRBJ2-7
CDR3 protein: CASSSGLEETQYF; V gene: TRBV28; J gene: TRBJ2-5
CDR3 protein: CASSPRQVDTEAFF; V gene: TRBV5-1; J gene: TRBJ1-1
CDR3 protein: CASSWGNNEQFF; V gene: TRBV5-1; J gene: TRBJ2-1
CDR3 protein: CSASRPGDLSNQPQHF; V gene: TRBV20-1; J gene: TRBJ1-5
CDR3 protein: CASSFGTGGTDTQYF; V gene: TRBV13; J gene: TRBJ2-3
CDR3 protein: CASSLDGTGYNEQFF; V gene: TRBV7-2; J gene: TRBJ2-1
CDR3 protein: CSARSQGGEQYF; V gene: TRBV20-1; J gene: TRBJ2-7
CDR3 protein: CASSFSETGPYEQYF; V gene: TRBV12-3/TRBV12-4; J gene: TRBJ2-7
CDR3 protein: CASTSVGMGTEAFF; V gene: TRBV13; J gene: TRBJ1-1
CDR3 protein: CATRRDSIQYF; V gene: TRBV27; J gene: TRBJ2-4
CDR3 protein: CASSYAGQGYEQYF; V gene: TRBV6-5; J gene: TRBJ2-7
CDR3 protein: CASSRIAGFGELFF; V gene: TRBV7-6; J gene: TRBJ2-2
CDR3 protein: CASRGQGVNTEAFF; V gene: TRBV27; J gene: TRBJ1-1
CDR3 protein: CASSLGTTTLSSYNEQFF; V gene: TRBV7-6; J gene: TRBJ2-1
CDR3 protein: CASSEEGLGTGELFF; V gene: TRBV2; J gene: TRBJ2-2
CDR3 protein: CASSSDRDEGDTIYF; V gene: TRBV12-3/TRBV12-4; J gene: TRBJ1-3
CDR3 protein: CASSQPRGSDLSPTYEQYF; V gene: TRBV7-9; J gene: TRBJ2-7
CDR3 protein: CASSTKPTDMNTEAFF; V gene: TRBV7-9; J gene: TRBJ1-1
CDR3 protein: CASSYGPTTDTQYF; V gene: TRBV6-5; J gene: TRBJ2-3
CDR3 protein: CASSILWGNQPQHF; V gene: TRBV19; J gene: TRBJ1-5
CDR3 protein: CASSFARVLETQYF; V gene: TRBV28; J gene: TRBJ2-5
CDR3 protein: CASSDGPYGYTF; V gene: TRBV6-5; J gene: TRBJ1-2
CDR3 protein: CASSSAWGAADYGYTF; V gene: TRBV5-1; J gene: TRBJ1-2
CDR3 protein: CSAEGDRASYEQYF; V gene: TRBV20-1; J gene: TRBJ2-7
CDR3 protein: CSVPPQGTEAFF; V gene: TRBV29-1; J gene: TRBJ1-1
CDR3 protein: CASRALWTGLNYGYTF; V gene: TRBV2; J gene: TRBJ1-2
CDR3 protein: CASSFAGTGELFF; V gene: TRBV7-6; J gene: TRBJ2-2
CDR3 protein: CASSWSSRPGQGKYEQYF; V gene: TRBV7-2; J gene: TRBJ2-7
CDR3 protein: CASTQVAGGSNEQFF; V gene: TRBV27; J gene: TRBJ2-1
CDR3 protein: CASSGSGRAEDEQFF; V gene: TRBV9; J gene: TRBJ2-1
CDR3 protein: CASSSDSSSYEQYF; V gene: TRBV7-9; J gene: TRBJ2-7
CDR3 protein: CASSLGSYSPYNEQFF; V gene: TRBV5-1; J gene: TRBJ2-1
CDR3 protein: CASSRNPTSGAKYTQYF; V gene: TRBV3-1; J gene: TRBJ2-3
CDR3 protein: CSVEASRGKGTYEQYF; V gene: TRBV29-1; J gene: TRBJ2-7
CDR3 protein: CSVDGLAVSSYNEQFF; V gene: TRBV29-1; J gene: TRBJ2-1
CDR3 protein: CASSPRRDRVGNEQFF; V gene: TRBV7-9; J gene: TRBJ2-1
CDR3 protein: CASSPPAGSSGANVLTF; V gene: TRBV4-1; J gene: TRBJ2-6
CDR3 protein: CASSELAGGLHEQYF; V gene: TRBV5-1; J gene: TRBJ2-7
CDR3 protein: CSVEVRQEYEAFF; V gene: TRBV29-1; J gene: TRBJ1-1
CDR3 protein: CASSWGVSYEQYF; V gene: TRBV5-5; J gene: TRBJ2-7
CDR3 protein: CASSFRTGTSEQYF; V gene: TRBV27; J gene: TRBJ2-7
CDR3 protein: CSARDTENYGYTF; V gene: TRBV20-1; J gene: TRBJ1-2
CDR3 protein: CAISESRGFQPQHF; V gene: TRBV10-3; J gene: TRBJ1-5